The subject of this entry is one TCR beta chain. No antigen is known for it. The CDR3 has 17 amino acids. From germline, CDR1 is SGHTA and CDR2 FQGNSA. This sample was included in a study of monozygotic twins with inflammatory bowel disease. Study-wide findings and caveats: The co-twins with IBD showed lower TCRbeta diversity (inverse Simpson) than their healthy siblings. Compared with healthy twins, IBD patients shared fewer clonotypes with others, especially with disease activity.

TCRdb reprocessed the 5' RACE reads and keeps a single row for each CDR3 protein, giving no DNA. The sample shows 200,000 to 250,000 distinct CDR3 sequences, and approximately 1.6% sits with its ten largest clones. Collection of a roughly 2.5 ml blood sample took place per donor. The V call is TRBV7-2, the J call TRBJ2-3; TCRdb indicates TRBD1, and absent DNA this call remains unverified. Sequencing was done on a sample of blood. This TCR was sampled from a human donor with ulcerative colitis or Crohn's disease, or a healthy co-twin of an affected twin (not recorded which). The CDR3 loop reads CASSPQVGLLRGDTQYF.